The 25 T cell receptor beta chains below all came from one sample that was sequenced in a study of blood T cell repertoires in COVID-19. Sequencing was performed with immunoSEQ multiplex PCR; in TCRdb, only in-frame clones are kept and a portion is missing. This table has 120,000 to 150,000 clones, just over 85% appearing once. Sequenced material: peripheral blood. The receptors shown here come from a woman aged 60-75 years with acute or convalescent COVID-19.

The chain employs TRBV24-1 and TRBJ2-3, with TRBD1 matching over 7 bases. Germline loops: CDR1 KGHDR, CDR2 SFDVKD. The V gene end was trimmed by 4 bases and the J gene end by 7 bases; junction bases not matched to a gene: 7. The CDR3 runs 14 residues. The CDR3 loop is CATSEGQPINTQYF. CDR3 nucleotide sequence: TGTGCCACCAGTGAGGGACAGCCCATAAATACGCAGTATTTT.

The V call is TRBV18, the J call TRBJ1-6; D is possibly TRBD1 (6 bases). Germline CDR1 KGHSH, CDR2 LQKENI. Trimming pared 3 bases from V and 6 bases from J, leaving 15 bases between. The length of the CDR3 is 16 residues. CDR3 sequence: CASSPPGGASNSPLHF. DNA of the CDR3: TGTGCCAGCTCACCCCCGGGGGGCGCGTCTAATTCACCCCTCCACTTT.

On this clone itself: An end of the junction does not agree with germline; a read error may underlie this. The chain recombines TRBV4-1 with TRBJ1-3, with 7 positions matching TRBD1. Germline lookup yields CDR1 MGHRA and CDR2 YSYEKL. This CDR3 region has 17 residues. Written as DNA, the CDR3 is TGCGCCAGCAGCGAAGAATCGGGTCAGGGGGCTGGAAACACCATATATTTT. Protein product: CASSEESGQGAGNTIYF.

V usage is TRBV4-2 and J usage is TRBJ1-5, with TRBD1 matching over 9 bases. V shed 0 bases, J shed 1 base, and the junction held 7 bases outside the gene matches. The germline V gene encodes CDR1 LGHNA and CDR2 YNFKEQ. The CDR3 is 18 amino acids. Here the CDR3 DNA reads TGTGCCAGCAGCCAAGATCCGGACAGGGGAGGGAGCAATCAGCCCCAGCATTTT. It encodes CASSQDPDRGGSNQPQHF.

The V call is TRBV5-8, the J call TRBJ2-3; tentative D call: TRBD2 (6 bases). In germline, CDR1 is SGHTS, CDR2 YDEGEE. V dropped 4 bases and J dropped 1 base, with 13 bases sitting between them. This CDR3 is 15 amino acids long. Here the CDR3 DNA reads TGTGCCAGCAGCCCCCGAGTAGCGGGCACAGATACGCAGTATTTT. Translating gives CASSPRVAGTDTQYF.

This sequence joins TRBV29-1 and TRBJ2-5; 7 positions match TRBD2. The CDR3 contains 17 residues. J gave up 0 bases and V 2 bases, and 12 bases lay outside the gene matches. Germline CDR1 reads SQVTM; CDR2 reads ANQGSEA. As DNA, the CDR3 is TGCAGCGTTGAATTGTTGGGACTACCAGGCAACCAAGAGACCCAGTACTTC. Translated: CSVELLGLPGNQETQYF.

This chain's CDR3 is CASSLVTGGAIETQYF. The CDR3 DNA reads as TGCGCCAGCAGCTTGGTAACCGGGGGGGCCATAGAGACCCAGTACTTC. This chain links TRBV5-1 with TRBJ2-5; 8 bases fit TRBD2. Germline CDR1 is SGHRS and CDR2 is YFSETQ. The CDR3 totals 16 residues. The V gene end was trimmed by 0 bases and the J gene end by 4 bases; junction bases not matched to a gene: 8.

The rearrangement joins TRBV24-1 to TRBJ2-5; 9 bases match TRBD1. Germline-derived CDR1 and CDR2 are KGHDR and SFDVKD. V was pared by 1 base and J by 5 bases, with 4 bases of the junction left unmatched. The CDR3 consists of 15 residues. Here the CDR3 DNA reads TGTGCCACCAGTGATTTACAGGGGGCTTGGGAGACCCAGTACTTC. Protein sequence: CATSDLQGAWETQYF.

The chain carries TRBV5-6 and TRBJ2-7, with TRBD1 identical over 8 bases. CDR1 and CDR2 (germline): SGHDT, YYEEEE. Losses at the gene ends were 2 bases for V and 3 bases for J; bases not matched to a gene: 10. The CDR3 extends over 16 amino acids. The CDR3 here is CASSLQLTGANYEQYF. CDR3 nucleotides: TGTGCCAGCAGCTTACAACTGACAGGGGCAAACTACGAGCAGTACTTC.

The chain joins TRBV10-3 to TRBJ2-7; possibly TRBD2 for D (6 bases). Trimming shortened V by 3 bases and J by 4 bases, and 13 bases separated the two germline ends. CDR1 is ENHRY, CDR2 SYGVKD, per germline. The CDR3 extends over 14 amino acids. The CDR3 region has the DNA TGTGCCATCAGTGAAAGGGACTCGTCTTACGAGCAGTACTTC. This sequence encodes CAISERDSSYEQYF.

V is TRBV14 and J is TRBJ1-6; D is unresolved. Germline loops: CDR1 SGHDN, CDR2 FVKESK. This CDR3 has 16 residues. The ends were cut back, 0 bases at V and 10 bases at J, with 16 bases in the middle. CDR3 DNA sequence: TGTGCCAGCAGCCAAGAGTTGTCGCCGCTTCAGTCACCCCTCCACTTT. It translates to CASSQELSPLQSPLHF.

In nucleotides, the CDR3 is TGCAGCGTTGAAAGGCAGGGGCTGGGGATGAACACTGAAGCTTTCTTT. This gives the protein CSVERQGLGMNTEAFF. The rearrangement joins TRBV29-1 to TRBJ1-1; possibly TRBD1 for D (6 bases). Germline V gives CDR1 SQVTM, CDR2 ANQGSEA. V lost 2 bases, J lost 0 bases, and 16 bases lay in between. The CDR3 runs to 16 residues.

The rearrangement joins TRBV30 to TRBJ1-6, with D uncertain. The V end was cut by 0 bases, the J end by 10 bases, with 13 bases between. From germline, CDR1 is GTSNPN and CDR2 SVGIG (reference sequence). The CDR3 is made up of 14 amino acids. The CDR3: CAWSVSGIDSPLHF. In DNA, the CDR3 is TGTGCCTGGAGTGTTTCGGGGATTGACTCACCCCTCCACTTT.

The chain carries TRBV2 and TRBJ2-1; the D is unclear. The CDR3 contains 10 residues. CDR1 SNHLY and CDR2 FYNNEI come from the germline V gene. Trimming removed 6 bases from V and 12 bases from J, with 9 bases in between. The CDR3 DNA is TGTGCCAGCAGCCTATATGGGCAGTTCTTC. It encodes CASSLYGQFF. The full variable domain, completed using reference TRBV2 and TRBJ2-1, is EPEVTQTPSHQVTQMGQEVILRCVPISNHLYFYWYRQILGQKVEFLVSFYNNEISEKSEIFDDQFSVERPDGSNFTLKIRSTKLEDSAMYFCASSLYGQFFGPGTRLTVL.

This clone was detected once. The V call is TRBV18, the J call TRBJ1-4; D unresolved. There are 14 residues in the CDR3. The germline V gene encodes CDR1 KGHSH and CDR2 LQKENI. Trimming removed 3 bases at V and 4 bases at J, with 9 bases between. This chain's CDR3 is CASSPRRDNEKLFF. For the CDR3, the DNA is TGTGCCAGCTCACCTCGGCGGGATAATGAAAAACTGTTTTTT.

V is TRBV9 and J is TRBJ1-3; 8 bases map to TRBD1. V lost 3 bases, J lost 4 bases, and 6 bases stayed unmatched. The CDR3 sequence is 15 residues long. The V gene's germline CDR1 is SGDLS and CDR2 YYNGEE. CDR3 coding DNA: TGTGCCAGCAGCGACCAGGGGGCGTGGGGAAACACCATATATTTT. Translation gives CASSDQGAWGNTIYF.

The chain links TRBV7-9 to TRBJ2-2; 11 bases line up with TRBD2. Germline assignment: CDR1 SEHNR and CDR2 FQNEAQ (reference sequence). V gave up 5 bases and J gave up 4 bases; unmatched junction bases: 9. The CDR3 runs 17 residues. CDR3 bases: TGTGCCAGCAGCCTTTTACTAGCGGGGGAACCCACCGGGGAGCTGTTTTTT. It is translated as CASSLLLAGEPTGELFF.

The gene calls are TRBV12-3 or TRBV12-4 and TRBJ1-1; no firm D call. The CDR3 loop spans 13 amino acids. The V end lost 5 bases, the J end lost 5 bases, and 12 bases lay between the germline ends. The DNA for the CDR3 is TGTGCCAGCAGTGGCCCCGGCGGGACTGAAGCTTTCTTT. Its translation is CASSGPGGTEAFF.

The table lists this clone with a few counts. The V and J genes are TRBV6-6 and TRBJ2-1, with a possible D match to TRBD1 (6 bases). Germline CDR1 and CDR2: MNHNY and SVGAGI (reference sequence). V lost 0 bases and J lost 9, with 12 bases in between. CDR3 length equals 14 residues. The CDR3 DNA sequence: TGTGCCAGCAGTTACTCGGGGCCGGACAGTGAGCAGTTCTTC. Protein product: CASSYSGPDSEQFF.

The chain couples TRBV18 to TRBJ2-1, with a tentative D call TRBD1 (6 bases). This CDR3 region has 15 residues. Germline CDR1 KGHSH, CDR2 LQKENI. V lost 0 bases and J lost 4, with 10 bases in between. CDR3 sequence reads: CASSPPTGLYNEQFF. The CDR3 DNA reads TGTGCCAGCTCACCACCAACAGGGCTATACAATGAGCAGTTCTTC.

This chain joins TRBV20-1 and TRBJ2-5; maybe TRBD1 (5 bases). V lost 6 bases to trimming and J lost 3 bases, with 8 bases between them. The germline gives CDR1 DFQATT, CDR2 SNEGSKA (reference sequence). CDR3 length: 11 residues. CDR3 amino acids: CSASREETQYF. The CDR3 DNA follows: TGCAGTGCATCCAGGGAAGAGACCCAGTACTTC.

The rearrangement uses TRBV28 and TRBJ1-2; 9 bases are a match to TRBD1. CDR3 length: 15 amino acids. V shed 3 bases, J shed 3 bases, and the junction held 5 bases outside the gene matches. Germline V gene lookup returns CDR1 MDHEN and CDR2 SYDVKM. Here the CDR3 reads CASSFWTGEDYGYTF. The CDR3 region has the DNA TGTGCCAGCAGTTTCTGGACAGGGGAAGACTATGGCTACACCTTC.

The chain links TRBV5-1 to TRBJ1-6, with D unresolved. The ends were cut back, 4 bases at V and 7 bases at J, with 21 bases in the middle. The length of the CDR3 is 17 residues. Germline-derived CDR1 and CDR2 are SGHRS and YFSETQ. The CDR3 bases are TGCGCCAGCAGCCCTCTTCAGGCAGGATCGGAAAATTCACCCCTCCACTTT. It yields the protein CASSPLQAGSENSPLHF.

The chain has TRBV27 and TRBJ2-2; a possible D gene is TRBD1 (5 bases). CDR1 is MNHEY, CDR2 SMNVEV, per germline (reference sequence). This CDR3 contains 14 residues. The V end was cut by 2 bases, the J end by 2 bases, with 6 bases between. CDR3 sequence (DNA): TGTGCCAGCAGTTTAGACAGCAACACCGGGGAGCTGTTTTTT. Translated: CASSLDSNTGELFF.

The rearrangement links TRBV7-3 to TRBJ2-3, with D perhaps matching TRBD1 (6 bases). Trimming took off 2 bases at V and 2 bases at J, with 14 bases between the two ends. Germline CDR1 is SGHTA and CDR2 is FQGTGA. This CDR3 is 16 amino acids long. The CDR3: CASSLRGRGFTDTQYF. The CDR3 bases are TGTGCCAGCAGCTTACGTGGCAGGGGCTTCACAGATACGCAGTATTTT.